Included here is one TCR beta chain sequence, with context. These data are taken from a study of cytomegalovirus exposure and HLA in healthy donors. The V end lost 5 bases, the J end lost 3 bases, and 13 bases lay between the germline ends. CDR1 and CDR2 from the germline V gene are MDHEN and SYDVKM. This CDR3 comprises 14 residues. PCR primers comprised 60 Vbeta and 13 Jbeta primers. The data were produced by immunoSEQ multiplex PCR, yet TCRdb's version contains in-frame clones alone and is incomplete. The sample has about 64,000 clones; around 78% are singletons. This rearrangement joins TRBV28 to TRBJ2-5; D is perhaps TRBD2 (5 bases). This clonotype was obtained from a man between 18 and 35 years old in good health and CMV-seropositive. Material: PBMCs. CDR3 nucleotides: TGTGCCAGCAGTCAAAGGCCAGCGGAAGAGACCCAGTACTTC. Translated: CASSQRPAEETQYF.